These T cell receptor beta chains were read from a single sample in a study of shared clonotypes between healthy human individuals. The data were produced by immunoSEQ multiplex PCR, yet TCRdb's version contains in-frame clones alone and is incomplete. The repertoire has about 2.3 million clones, just over 90% of them found once; the top ten carry under 0.45%. The specimen sequenced was naive CD4+ T cells from PBMCs. The receptors shown here come from a man in his late teens or twenties in good health. Some clones in this sample may be carry-over from other donors' samples. CDR3s include the opening cysteine and the closing phenylalanine or tryptophan. The D gene is left open where the match is weak. Some rows mark clone size as missing; the rest say once, few, many or name a class of expanded clone.

j_call clone_size v_call d_call cdr3_aa cdr3_nt
TRBJ1-1 - TRBV19 - CASSSLPRAAFF TGTGCCAGTAGTTCCCTTCCTCGAGCAGCTTTCTTT
TRBJ2-7 once TRBV5-1 TRBD1 CASSLDTGGYYEQYF TGCGCCAGCAGCTTGGATACAGGGGGCTACTACGAGCAGTACTTC
TRBJ1-5 - TRBV6-6 - CASSPSTGNQPQHF TGTGCCAGCAGCCCCTCCACGGGCAATCAGCCCCAGCATTTT
TRBJ2-7 - TRBV5-1 - CASSLDVGSSYEQYF TGCGCCAGCAGCTTGGACGTCGGGAGCTCCTACGAGCAGTACTTC
TRBJ2-7 - TRBV9 TRBD2 CASRGLGAHYEQYF TGTGCCAGCAGAGGACTAGGGGCCCACTACGAGCAGTACTTC
TRBJ1-1 once TRBV10-3 TRBD1 CAISGTGLGTEAFF TGTGCCATCAGTGGGACAGGATTGGGCACTGAAGCTTTCTTT
TRBJ2-7 - TRBV11-2 - CASSLTPIFVTFF TGTGCCAGCAGCTTAACGCCCATTTTTGTAACCTTCTTC
TRBJ2-1 - TRBV29-1 TRBD2 CSVGTRLGSPIEQFF TGCAGCGTTGGGACTAGATTGGGGTCACCCATTGAGCAGTTCTTC
TRBJ2-1 - TRBV5-1 - CASSTSGGYNEQFF TGCGCCAGCAGCACCTCTGGCGGGTACAATGAGCAGTTCTTC
TRBJ1-1 - TRBV7-2 - CASSLAPGERNTEAFF TGTGCCAGCAGCTTAGCGCCCGGGGAAAGAAACACTGAAGCTTTCTTT
TRBJ1-4 once TRBV15 - CATSAVGGSTNEKLFF TGTGCCACCAGCGCGGTAGGGGGTTCAACTAATGAAAAACTGTTTTTT
TRBJ1-3 - TRBV7-2 TRBD1 CASSLSRTGTNTIYF TGTGCCAGCAGCCTTTCCCGGACAGGGACAAACACCATATATTTT
TRBJ1-1 - TRBV6-5 - CASRKQGTPPAFF TGTGCCAGCAGGAAGCAGGGAACCCCCCCGGCTTTCTTT
TRBJ2-3 - TRBV7-3 - CASSPPSGPNTDTQYF TGTGCCAGCAGCCCCCCGAGCGGGCCAAACACAGATACGCAGTATTTT
TRBJ2-4 - TRBV28 - CASSLSGSDIQYF TGTGCCAGCAGTTTATCGGGGTCGGACATTCAGTACTTC
TRBJ2-7 few TRBV7-6 TRBD2 CASSLGAGGYYEQYF TGTGCCAGCAGCTTAGGGGCGGGAGGGTACTACGAGCAGTACTTC
TRBJ1-1 once TRBV6-1 TRBD1 CASSNGQGHTEAFF TGTGCCAGCAGTAACGGACAGGGCCACACTGAAGCTTTCTTT
TRBJ1-4 - TRBV2 TRBD1 CASSADRGTNEKLFF TGTGCCAGCAGTGCAGACAGGGGTACTAATGAAAAACTGTTTTTT
TRBJ2-5 - TRBV10-3 - CAISESRRDRLALGGETQYF TGTGCCATCAGTGAGTCGAGGCGGGACAGATTAGCCCTGGGGGGAGAGACCCAGTACTTC
TRBJ2-1 - TRBV11-2 TRBD2 CASGPLAGATYNEQFF TGTGCCAGCGGCCCATTAGCGGGAGCAACCTACAATGAGCAGTTCTTC
TRBJ2-5 - TRBV5-4 TRBD2 CASSSTLAGQETQYF TGTGCCAGCAGCTCGACGCTAGCGGGACAAGAGACCCAGTACTTC
TRBJ1-4 - TRBV9 TRBD1 CASSARDRNEKLFF TGTGCCAGCAGCGCCCGGGACAGGAATGAAAAACTGTTTTTT
TRBJ2-3 once TRBV28 - CASTNLDGTQYF TGTGCCAGCACCAACCTTGACGGTACGCAGTATTTT
TRBJ2-2 - TRBV6-5 - CASSPATRRAGELFF TGTGCCAGCAGCCCCGCCACCAGGCGGGCCGGGGAGCTGTTTTTT
TRBJ1-2 - TRBV18 - CASSPLLGDGYTF TGTGCCAGCTCACCACTCTTAGGGGATGGCTACACCTTC
TRBJ2-3 - TRBV9 - CASSVGVFTDTQYF TGTGCCAGCAGCGTGGGGGTTTTCACAGATACGCAGTATTTT
TRBJ2-1 - TRBV19 TRBD2 CASSISLAGNSYNEQFF TGTGCCAGTAGTATTAGCTTAGCGGGCAACTCCTACAATGAGCAGTTCTTC
TRBJ2-7 - TRBV25-1 TRBD2 CASSVSSGSDEQYF TGTGCCAGCAGTGTCTCTAGCGGGAGCGACGAGCAGTACTTC
TRBJ2-1 - TRBV5-1 TRBD2 CASRTTSGPYNEQFF TGCGCCAGCAGAACGACTAGCGGCCCTTACAATGAGCAGTTCTTC
TRBJ2-3 - TRBV7-8 - CASSFAATTADTQYF TGTGCCAGCAGCTTTGCGGCCACGACAGCAGATACGCAGTATTTT